The rows below give T cell receptor beta chains drawn from one sample of a study of vaccination and CD4 T cells after COVID-19. Their target antigens are unknown. From the PCR reads, TCRdb called clonotypes with MiXCR, one entry per CDR3 protein. The sample lists some 18,000 distinct CDR3 sequences, over 40% seen once, with 2% to 3% in the top ten. This material consisted of CD4+ T cells from blood, cultured in vitro, taken after SARS-CoV-2 vaccination. The receptors come from a human donor who had recovered from COVID-19. Each CDR3 is given with its conserved first and last residue. D genes are given only for firm matches. Rows may omit the clone size; those that give it use once, few, many or a size class.

D,V,size,J,DNA,CDR3
NA,TRBV19,NA,TRBJ1-5,TGTGCCAGTAGTATAGAGAGGGATCAGCCCCAGCATTTT,CASSIERDQPQHF
NA,TRBV20-1,NA,TRBJ1-2,TGCAGTGCTAGTAGCCGGGACGGCAACTATGGCTACACCTTC,CSASSRDGNYGYTF
TRBD1,TRBV6-2/TRBV6-3,NA,TRBJ2-7,TGTGCCAGCAGCCAAAGACAGGGTAGGCACGAGCAGTACTTC,CASSQRQGRHEQYF
TRBD2,TRBV10-3,NA,TRBJ2-1,TGTGCCATCAGGGGGACTAGCGGGGCCGAAAGCTCCTACAATGAGCAGTTCTTC,CAIRGTSGAESSYNEQFF
TRBD2,TRBV27,NA,TRBJ2-7,TGTGCCAGCAGGGATTACCGGGACTACTCCTACGAGCAGCACTTC,CASRDYRDYSYEQHF
NA,TRBV6-5,NA,TRBJ1-5,TGTGCCAGCAGTTACTCGGGTTCTAGCAATCAGCCCCAGCATTTT,CASSYSGSSNQPQHF
TRBD1,TRBV5-6,NA,TRBJ1-1,TGTGCCAGCAGCACCGGGACAGGGAGAGGGGACACTGAAGCTTTCTTT,CASSTGTGRGDTEAFF
TRBD1,TRBV11-1,NA,TRBJ2-5,TGTGCCAGCAGACAAGGGACAGGGGGCTGGGAGACCCAGTACTTC,CASRQGTGGWETQYF
TRBD1,TRBV27,NA,TRBJ1-2,TGTGCCAGCAGTTACCTGGGACAGGGAACTAATGGCTACACCTTC,CASSYLGQGTNGYTF
NA,TRBV11-3,NA,TRBJ2-3,TGTGCCAGCAGCTTAGCTAGCACAGATACGCAGTATTTT,CASSLASTDTQYF
NA,TRBV6-5,few,TRBJ2-7,TGTGCCAGCAGTTACTCAAACATGGACTCCTACGAGCAGTACTTC,CASSYSNMDSYEQYF
NA,TRBV11-1,NA,TRBJ2-1,TGTGCCAGCAGCTTCCACAATGAGCAGTTCTTC,CASSFHNEQFF
TRBD1,TRBV6-1,NA,TRBJ1-2,TGTGCCAGCAGTCGGGGACAGCCCCCACGAGGTGGCTACACCTTC,CASSRGQPPRGGYTF
NA,TRBV28,NA,TRBJ1-2,TGTGCCAGCAGTTTTAGTGGGGGATTAAACACCTTC,CASSFSGGLNTF
NA,TRBV7-7,few,TRBJ2-3,TGTGCCAGCAGCCCGGGGGATCCTGGAGATACGCAGTATTTT,CASSPGDPGDTQYF
NA,TRBV30,once,TRBJ1-5,TGTGCCTGGAGTGTACTCCCCGCCAGGGAGGGGCAGCCCCAGCATTTT,CAWSVLPAREGQPQHF
NA,TRBV7-9,NA,TRBJ1-3,TGTGCCAGCAGCTTATTTTCCGGAAACACCATATATTTT,CASSLFSGNTIYF
TRBD1,TRBV10-3,NA,TRBJ1-2,TGTGCCATCAGAAGAAGGGAACAGGGGGCAAGAGGCTACACCTTC,CAIRRREQGARGYTF
NA,TRBV6-1,few,TRBJ1-2,TGTGCCAGCAGTATAAACGGAAGGGATGGCTACACCTTC,CASSINGRDGYTF
TRBD1,TRBV5-1,few,TRBJ2-5,TGCGCCAGCAGCTGGGAGGGGACAGGGAGAGAGACCCAGTACTTC,CASSWEGTGRETQYF
NA,TRBV28,NA,TRBJ2-3,TGTGCCAGCAGCATTGGGACTACGCAGTATTTT,CASSIGTTQYF
TRBD1,TRBV25-1,NA,TRBJ1-5,TGTACCAGCAGAGACAGGGACAATCAGCCCCAGCATTTT,CTSRDRDNQPQHF
TRBD1,TRBV11-3,few,TRBJ1-1,TGTGCCAGCAGCGCCACGACAGGGCGGAACACTGAAGCTTTCTTT,CASSATTGRNTEAFF
NA,TRBV28,NA,TRBJ1-2,TGTGCCAGTAGGGGTTCGGGTGGCTACACCTTC,CASRGSGGYTF
NA,TRBV19,once,TRBJ1-5,TGTGCCAGTAGTACCTCCCTAAGGGGTAGCAATCAGCCCCAGCATTTT,CASSTSLRGSNQPQHF
TRBD2,TRBV7-2,few,TRBJ2-3,TGTGCCAGCAGCCTAACACGACTCGGGACTAGCGGGGGCACAGATACGCAGTATTTT,CASSLTRLGTSGGTDTQYF
NA,TRBV19,NA,TRBJ1-1,TGTGCCAGTACTCCTGGTGGGAACACTGAAGCTTTCTTT,CASTPGGNTEAFF
NA,TRBV20-1,few,TRBJ2-3,TGCAGTGCTAGGTCAAATACAGGGTGGCAAGATACGCAGTATTTT,CSARSNTGWQDTQYF
NA,TRBV11-3,NA,TRBJ2-2,TGTGCCAGCAGCTTAGGCATGGGGGCCATGAACACCGGGGAGCTGTTTTTT,CASSLGMGAMNTGELFF
NA,TRBV21-1,NA,TRBJ2-5,TGTGCCAGCAGCAAACTGGACTGGGGGGAGACCCAGTACTTC,CASSKLDWGETQYF